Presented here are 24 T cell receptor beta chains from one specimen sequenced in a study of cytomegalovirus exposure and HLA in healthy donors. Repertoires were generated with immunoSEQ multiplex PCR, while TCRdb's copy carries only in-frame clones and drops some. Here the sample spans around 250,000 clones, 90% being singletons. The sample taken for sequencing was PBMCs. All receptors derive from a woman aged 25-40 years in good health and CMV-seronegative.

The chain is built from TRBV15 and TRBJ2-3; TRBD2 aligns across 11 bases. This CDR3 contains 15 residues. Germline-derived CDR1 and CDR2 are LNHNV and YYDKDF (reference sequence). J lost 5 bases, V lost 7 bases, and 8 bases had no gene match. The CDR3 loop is CATTQGTSGGDTQYF. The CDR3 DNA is TGTGCCACCACCCAAGGGACTAGCGGCGGAGATACGCAGTATTTT.

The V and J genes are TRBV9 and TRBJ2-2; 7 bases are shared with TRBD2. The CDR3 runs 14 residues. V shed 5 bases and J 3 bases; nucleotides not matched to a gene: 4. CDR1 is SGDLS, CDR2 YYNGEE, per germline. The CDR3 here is CASRPGGYTGELFF. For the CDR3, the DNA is TGTGCCAGCAGGCCGGGAGGTTACACCGGGGAGCTGTTTTTT.

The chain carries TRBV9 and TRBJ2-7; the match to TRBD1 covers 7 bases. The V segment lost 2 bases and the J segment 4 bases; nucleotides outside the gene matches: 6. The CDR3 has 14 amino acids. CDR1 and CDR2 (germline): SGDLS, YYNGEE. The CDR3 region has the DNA TGTGCCAGCAGCGTGGAACCGGGACAGTACGAGCAGTACTTC. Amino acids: CASSVEPGQYEQYF.

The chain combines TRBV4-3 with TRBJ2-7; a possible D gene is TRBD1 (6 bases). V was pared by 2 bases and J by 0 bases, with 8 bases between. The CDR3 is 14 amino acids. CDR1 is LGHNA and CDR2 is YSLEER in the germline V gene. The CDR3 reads CASSQTGSSYEQYF. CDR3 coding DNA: TGCGCCAGCAGCCAAACAGGGAGCTCCTACGAGCAGTACTTC.

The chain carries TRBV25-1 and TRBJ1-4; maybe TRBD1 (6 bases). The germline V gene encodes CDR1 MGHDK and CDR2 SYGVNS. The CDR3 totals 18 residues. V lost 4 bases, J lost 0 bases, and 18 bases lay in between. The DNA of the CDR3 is TGTGCCAGCAGTGTACAGGGTTTCCCCCCTGCAACTAATGAAAAACTGTTTTTT. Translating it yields CASSVQGFPPATNEKLFF.

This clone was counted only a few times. The DNA for the CDR3 is TGCGCCAGCAGCTTGGATGTAGCGGGAGTCACCGGGGAGCTGTTTTTT. This sequence encodes CASSLDVAGVTGELFF. The chain carries TRBV5-1 and TRBJ2-2; 9 bases are shared with TRBD2. The CDR3 consists of 16 residues. V lost 0 bases to trimming and J lost 4 bases; unmatched junction nucleotides: 4. Germline lookup yields CDR1 SGHRS and CDR2 YFSETQ.

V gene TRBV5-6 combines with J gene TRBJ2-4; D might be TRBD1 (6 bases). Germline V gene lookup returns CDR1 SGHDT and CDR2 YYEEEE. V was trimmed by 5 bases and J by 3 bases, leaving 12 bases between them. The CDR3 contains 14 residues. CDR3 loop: CASSFRTDKNIQYF. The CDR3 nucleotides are TGTGCCAGCAGTTTTCGGACAGACAAAAACATTCAGTACTTC.

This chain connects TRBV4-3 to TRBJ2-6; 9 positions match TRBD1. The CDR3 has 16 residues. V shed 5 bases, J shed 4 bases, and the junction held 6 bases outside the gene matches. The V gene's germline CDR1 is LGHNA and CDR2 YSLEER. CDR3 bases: TGCGCCAGCAGCTACGGGACAGGGACGGGGGCCAACGTCCTGACTTTC. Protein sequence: CASSYGTGTGANVLTF.

The CDR3 is CASSRSKGTFTGELFF. CDR3 bases: TGTGCCAGCAGCCGAAGTAAGGGGACCTTCACCGGGGAGCTGTTTTTT. The chain has TRBV11-3 and TRBJ2-2; D is perhaps TRBD1 or TRBD2 (5 bases each). V shed 5 bases and J shed 4 bases, with 17 bases lying between them. CDR3 size: 16 residues. Germline-derived CDR1 and CDR2 are SGHNT and YENEEA. Full variable domain (rest looked up from reference TRBV11-3 and TRBJ2-2): EAGVVQSPRYKIIEKKQPVAFWCNPISGHNTLYWYLQNLGQGPELLIRYENEEAVDDSQLPKDRFSAERLKGVDSTLKIQPAELGDSAVYLCASSRSKGTFTGELFFGEGSRLTVL.

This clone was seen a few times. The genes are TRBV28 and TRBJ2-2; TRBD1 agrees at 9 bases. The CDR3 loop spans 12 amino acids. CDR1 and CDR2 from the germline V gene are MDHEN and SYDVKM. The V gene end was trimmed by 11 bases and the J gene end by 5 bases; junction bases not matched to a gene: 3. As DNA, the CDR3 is TGTGCCGTACAGGGGGCAACCGGGGAGCTGTTTTTT. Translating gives CAVQGATGELFF.

CDR3 in amino acids: CASSLDLGSNQPQHF. The DNA of the CDR3 is TGTGCCAGCAGCTTAGATCTCGGTAGCAATCAGCCCCAGCATTTT. The genes are TRBV7-6 and TRBJ1-5; no definite D call. V lost 1 base and J lost 0, with 7 bases in between. The V gene's germline CDR1 is SGHVS and CDR2 FNYEAQ. The CDR3 contains 15 residues.

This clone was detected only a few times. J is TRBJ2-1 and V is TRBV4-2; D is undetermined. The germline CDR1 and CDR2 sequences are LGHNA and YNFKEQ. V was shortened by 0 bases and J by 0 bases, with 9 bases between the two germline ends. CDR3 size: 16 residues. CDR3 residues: CASSQEMGSSYNEQFF. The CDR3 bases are TGTGCCAGCAGCCAAGAGATGGGTAGCTCCTACAATGAGCAGTTCTTC.

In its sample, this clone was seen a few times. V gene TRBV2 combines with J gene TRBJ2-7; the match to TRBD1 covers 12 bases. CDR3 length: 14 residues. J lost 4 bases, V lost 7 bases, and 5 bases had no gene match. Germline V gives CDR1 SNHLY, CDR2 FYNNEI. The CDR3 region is CASNPGQGAYEQYF. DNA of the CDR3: TGTGCCAGCAACCCGGGACAGGGGGCTTACGAGCAGTACTTC.

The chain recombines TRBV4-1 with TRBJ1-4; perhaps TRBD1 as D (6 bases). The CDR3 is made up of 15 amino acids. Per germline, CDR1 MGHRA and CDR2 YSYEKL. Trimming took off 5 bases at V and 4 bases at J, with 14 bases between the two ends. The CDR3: CASSSREGDNEKLFF. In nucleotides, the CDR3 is TGCGCCAGCAGCTCCAGGGAGGGGGATAATGAAAAACTGTTTTTT.

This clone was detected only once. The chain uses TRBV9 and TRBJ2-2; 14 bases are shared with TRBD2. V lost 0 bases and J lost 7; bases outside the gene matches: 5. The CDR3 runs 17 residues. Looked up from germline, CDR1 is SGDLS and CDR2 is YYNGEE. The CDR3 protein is CASSVVGLAGAHGELFF. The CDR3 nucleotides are TGTGCCAGCAGCGTAGTGGGACTAGCGGGAGCACACGGGGAGCTGTTTTTT.

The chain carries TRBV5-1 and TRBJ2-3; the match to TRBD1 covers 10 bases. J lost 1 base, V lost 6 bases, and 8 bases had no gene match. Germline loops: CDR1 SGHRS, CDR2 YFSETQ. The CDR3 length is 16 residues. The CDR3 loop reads CASKGQGWLGTDTQYF. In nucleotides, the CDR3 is TGCGCCAGCAAGGGACAGGGGTGGCTTGGCACAGATACGCAGTATTTT.

The DNA of the CDR3 is TGTGCCAGCAGTTTATCGACGCCAGGAGGAAACATTCAGTACTTC. Amino acids: CASSLSTPGGNIQYF. The rearrangement links TRBV27 to TRBJ2-4, with D perhaps TRBD2 (5 bases). CDR1 is MNHEY and CDR2 is SMNVEV in the germline V gene (reference sequence). V dropped 0 bases and J dropped 6 bases, with 12 bases sitting between them. The length of the CDR3 is 15 residues.

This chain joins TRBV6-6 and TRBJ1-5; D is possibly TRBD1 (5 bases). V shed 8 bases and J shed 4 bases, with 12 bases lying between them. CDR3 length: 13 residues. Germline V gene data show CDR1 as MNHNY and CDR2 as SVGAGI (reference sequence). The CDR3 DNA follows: TGTGCCAGCGGGACCGGGACTAATCAGCCCCAGCATTTT. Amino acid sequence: CASGTGTNQPQHF.

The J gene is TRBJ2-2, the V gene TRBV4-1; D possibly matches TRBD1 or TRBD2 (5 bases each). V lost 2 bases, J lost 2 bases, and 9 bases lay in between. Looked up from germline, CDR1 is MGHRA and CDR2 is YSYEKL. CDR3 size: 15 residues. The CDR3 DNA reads TGCGCCAGCAGCCAAACCGGGACCAACACCGGGGAGCTGTTTTTT. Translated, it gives CASSQTGTNTGELFF.

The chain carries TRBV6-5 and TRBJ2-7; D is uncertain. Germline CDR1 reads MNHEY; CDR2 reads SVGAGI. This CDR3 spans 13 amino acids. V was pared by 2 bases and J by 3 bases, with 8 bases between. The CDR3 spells CASSYGENYEQYF. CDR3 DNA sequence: TGTGCCAGCAGTTACGGGGAAAACTACGAGCAGTACTTC.

The CDR3 is CASSPPAGKAYEQYF. The CDR3, as DNA: TGTGCCAGCAGCCCCCCGGCAGGGAAAGCCTACGAGCAGTACTTC. The chain uses TRBV9 and TRBJ2-7; maybe TRBD1 (5 bases). The CDR3 is made up of 15 amino acids. Deletions cut 4 bases from V and 2 bases from J, with 16 bases between. The germline V gene encodes CDR1 SGDLS and CDR2 YYNGEE.

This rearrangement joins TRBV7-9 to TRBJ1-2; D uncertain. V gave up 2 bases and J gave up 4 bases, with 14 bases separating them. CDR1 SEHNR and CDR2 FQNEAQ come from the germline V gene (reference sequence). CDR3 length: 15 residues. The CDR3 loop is CASSLQQPSLYGYTF. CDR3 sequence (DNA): TGTGCCAGCAGCTTACAGCAACCCTCCCTCTATGGCTACACCTTC.

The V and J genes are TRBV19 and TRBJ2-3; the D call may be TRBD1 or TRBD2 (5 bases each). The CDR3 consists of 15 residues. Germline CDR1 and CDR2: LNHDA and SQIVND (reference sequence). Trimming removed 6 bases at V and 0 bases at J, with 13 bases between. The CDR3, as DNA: TGTGCCAGTAGCAGAGGGGCTACCAGCACAGATACGCAGTATTTT. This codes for CASSRGATSTDTQYF.

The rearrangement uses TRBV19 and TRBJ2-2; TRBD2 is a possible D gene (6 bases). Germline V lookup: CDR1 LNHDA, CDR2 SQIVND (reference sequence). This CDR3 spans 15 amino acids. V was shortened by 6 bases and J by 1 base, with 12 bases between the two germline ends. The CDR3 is CASRLREVNTGELFF. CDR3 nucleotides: TGTGCCAGTAGGCTGAGGGAGGTGAACACCGGGGAGCTGTTTTTT.